This T cell receptor (beta chain) was recovered during a study of tumor-infiltrating lymphocytes in primary liver carcinoma. For the study at large: Men as well as women, aged 30 to 69 years, made up the patients. Study-wide results and caveats: Reduced overlap was seen in tumor-adjacent and tumor-blood pairs versus tumor region pairs.

For blood RNA, unsorted whole blood served as the source, and germline DNA was extracted too. The patients carried chronic HBV infection and had received no treatment. TCR beta cDNA was reverse-transcribed from roughly 520 ng of total RNA. The reaction used a constant-region primer and ProtoScript II reverse transcriptase. Researchers made the TCR beta libraries by running three nested multiplex PCR rounds with slightly modified ARM-PCR. Running 10 cycles apiece, the first two PCR rounds relied on TRBV1-TRBV30 forward primers together with a C-beta reverse primer. TCRdb re-analysed the multiplex PCR reads in MiXCR, keeping a single row per CDR3 protein. Of fewer than 350,000 distinct CDR3 sequences in the sample, around three fifths were seen once. Germline loops: CDR1 SGHAT, CDR2 FQNNGV. The CDR3 loop spans 16 amino acids. V lost 8 bases to trimming and J lost 3 bases, with 19 bases between them.

Concerning this clonotype: Its antigen remains unidentified.

The origin of this receptor is a middle-aged man with primary liver carcinoma and hepatitis B virus infection. Sequenced material: peripheral blood. The chain carries TRBV11-2 and TRBJ2-2; D is possibly TRBD2 (6 bases). CDR3 bases: TGTGCCAGCGGCGGACCGGGACTCGATGACACCGGGGAGCTGTTTTTT. This encodes CASGGPGLDDTGELFF.